This paragraph reports one TCR beta chain. Germline V CDR1 and CDR2: MGHDK, SYGVNS. The CDR3 consists of 12 residues. V gave up 8 bases and J gave up 5 bases, with 12 bases separating them. These data belong to a study of OX40 agonist ivuxolimab in advanced cancers. Study summary: Dose-escalation subjects each had hepatocellular carcinoma, melanoma, renal cell or head and neck cancer. Mean age approximately 59 years, range about 20 to 79; 82.7% male.

The assay was immunoSEQ multiplex PCR, and TCRdb's table has in-frame clones only and misses some. The sample includes 30,000 to 40,000 clones, approximately 80% of them seen just once. The sequence was collected from an adult with an advanced solid tumor such as melanoma, head and neck, liver or kidney cancer. V usage is TRBV25-1 and J usage is TRBJ1-2, with D possibly being TRBD1 (5 bases). Specimen: CD4+ or CD8+ T cells sorted from blood, collected in a trial of the OX40 agonist ivuxolimab. CDR3 in amino acids: CASGDRAYGYTF. The CDR3 bases are TGTGCCAGCGGGGACCGTGCGTATGGCTACACCTTC.